A selection of T cell receptor beta chains follows, all from one sample in a study of shared clonotypes between healthy human individuals. Profiling relied on immunoSEQ multiplex PCR, and the TCRdb table lists in-frame clones only, not all of them. This table holds fewer than 3 million clones, 85% to 95% found once. The specimen was naive CD4+ T cells from PBMCs. The receptors shown here come from a man between 18 and 29 years old in good health. Some clones in this sample may be carry-over from other donors' samples. CDR3s include the opening cysteine and the closing phenylalanine or tryptophan. A D gene is named only where the DNA matches it firmly. Rows may omit the clone size; those that give it use once, few, many or a size class.

abundance,d_gene,v_gene,j_gene,CDR3aa,CDR3nt
.,TRBD2,TRBV11-2,TRBJ2-1,CASHIGSGSYNEQFF,TGTGCCAGTCATATCGGTAGCGGGAGCTACAATGAGCAGTTCTTC
.,.,TRBV5-4,TRBJ2-7,CASSPRASGSSYEQYF,TGTGCCAGCAGCCCCCGTGCGAGCGGCAGCTCCTACGAGCAGTACTTC
.,.,TRBV11-1,TRBJ2-7,CASSLGYLTGSYEQYF,TGTGCCAGCAGCTTAGGGTATCTAACAGGCTCCTACGAGCAGTACTTC
.,.,TRBV19,TRBJ2-5,CASRDSRGRETQYF,TGTGCCAGTAGGGACTCGAGGGGCCGGGAGACCCAGTACTTC
.,.,TRBV10-3,TRBJ2-5,CAISESKGETQYF,TGTGCCATCAGTGAGTCAAAGGGGGAGACCCAGTACTTC
.,TRBD1,TRBV18,TRBJ1-1,CASSRTGAGNTEAFF,TGTGCCAGCTCACGGACAGGGGCAGGGAACACTGAAGCTTTCTTT
once,.,TRBV6-1,TRBJ2-1,CASSAFNEQFF,TGTGCCAGCAGTGCGTTCAATGAGCAGTTCTTC
.,TRBD2,TRBV2,TRBJ2-1,CASSPTSGTYNEQFF,TGTGCCAGCAGTCCGACTAGCGGGACCTACAATGAGCAGTTCTTC
.,TRBD1,TRBV5-4,TRBJ2-2,CASSTRDRVLPGELFF,TGTGCCAGCAGCACCCGGGACAGGGTTTTACCCGGGGAGCTGTTTTTT
.,.,TRBV6-5,TRBJ2-7,CASSYRQGPYEQYF,TGTGCCAGCAGTTACCGGCAGGGCCCCTACGAGCAGTACTTC
.,TRBD1,TRBV30,TRBJ1-2,CAWSAGQGFHF,TGTGCCTGGAGTGCGGGACAGGGATTTCACTTC
.,TRBD1,TRBV10-3,TRBJ2-5,CAIRGTAVQETQYF,TGTGCCATCAGAGGGACAGCCGTCCAAGAGACCCAGTACTTC
.,.,TRBV7-2,TRBJ2-5,CASSLEGVGGKTQYF,TGTGCCAGCAGCTTAGAAGGAGTAGGGGGAAAGACCCAGTACTTC
.,.,TRBV28,TRBJ1-5,CASSSGGGSQPQHF,TGTGCCAGCAGCTCCGGCGGGGGGAGTCAGCCCCAGCATTTT
once,.,TRBV28,TRBJ2-7,CASSLRRMTGTSYEQYF,TGTGCCAGCAGTTTAAGGAGGATGACGGGCACCTCCTACGAGCAGTACTTC
.,.,TRBV14,TRBJ1-2,CASSQAGGPNYGYTF,TGTGCCAGCAGCCAAGCGGGAGGCCCGAACTATGGCTACACCTTC
.,.,TRBV7-3,TRBJ1-1,CASSLSAGRESTEAFF,TGTGCCAGCAGCTTATCGGCAGGGAGGGAGTCCACTGAAGCTTTCTTT